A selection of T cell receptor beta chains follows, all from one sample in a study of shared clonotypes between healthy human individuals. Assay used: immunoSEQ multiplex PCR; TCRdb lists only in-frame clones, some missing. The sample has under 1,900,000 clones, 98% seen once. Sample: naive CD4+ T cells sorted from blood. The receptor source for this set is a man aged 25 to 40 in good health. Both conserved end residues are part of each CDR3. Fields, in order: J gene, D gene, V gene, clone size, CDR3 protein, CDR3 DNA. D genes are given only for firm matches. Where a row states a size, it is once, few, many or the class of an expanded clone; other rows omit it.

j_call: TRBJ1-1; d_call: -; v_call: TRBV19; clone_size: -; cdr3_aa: CASSIDQGTTAFF; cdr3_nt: TGTGCCAGTAGTATAGATCAGGGGACCACAGCTTTCTTT
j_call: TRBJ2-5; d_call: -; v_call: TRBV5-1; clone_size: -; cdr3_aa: CASNYRDAETQYF; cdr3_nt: TGCGCCAGCAACTACAGGGATGCGGAGACCCAGTACTTC
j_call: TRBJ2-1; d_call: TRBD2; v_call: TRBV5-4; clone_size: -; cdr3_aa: CASSLTAGVDEQFF; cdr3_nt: TGTGCCAGCAGCTTGACGGCGGGAGTGGATGAGCAGTTCTTC
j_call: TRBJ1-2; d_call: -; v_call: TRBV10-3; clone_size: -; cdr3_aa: CAISDAAGAIGYTF; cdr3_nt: TGTGCCATCAGTGATGCGGCAGGGGCCATTGGCTACACCTTC
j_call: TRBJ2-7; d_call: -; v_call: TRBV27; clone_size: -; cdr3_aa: CASSSNYEQYF; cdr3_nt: TGTGCCAGCAGCTCCAACTACGAGCAGTACTTC
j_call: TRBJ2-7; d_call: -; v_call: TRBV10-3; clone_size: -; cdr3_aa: CAINQGGSSYEQYF; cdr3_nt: TGTGCCATCAACCAGGGGGGGAGCTCCTACGAGCAGTACTTC
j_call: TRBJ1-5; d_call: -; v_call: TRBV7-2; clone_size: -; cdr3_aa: CASSLERNQPQHF; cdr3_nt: TGTGCCAGCAGCTTAGAAAGAAATCAGCCCCAGCATTTT
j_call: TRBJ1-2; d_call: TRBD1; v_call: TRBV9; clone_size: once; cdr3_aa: CASSVTGTGVWYTF; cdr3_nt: TGTGCCAGCAGCGTGACCGGGACAGGGGTTTGGTACACCTTC
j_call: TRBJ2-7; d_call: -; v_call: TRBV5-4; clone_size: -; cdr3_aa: CASSLPGRTYEQYF; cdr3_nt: TGTGCCAGCAGCTTGCCCGGTCGTACCTACGAGCAGTACTTC
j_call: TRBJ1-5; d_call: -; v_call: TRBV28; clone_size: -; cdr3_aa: CASSLVDLSNQPQHF; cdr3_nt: TGTGCCAGCAGTTTGGTGGACCTTAGCAATCAGCCCCAGCATTTT
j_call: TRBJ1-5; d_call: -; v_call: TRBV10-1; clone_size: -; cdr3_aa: CASSESGRQPQHF; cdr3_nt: TGCGCCAGCAGTGAATCGGGTCGGCAGCCCCAGCATTTT
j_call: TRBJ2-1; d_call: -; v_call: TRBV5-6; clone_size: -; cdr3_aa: CASSSHNEQFF; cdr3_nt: TGTGCCAGCAGCTCCCACAATGAGCAGTTCTTC
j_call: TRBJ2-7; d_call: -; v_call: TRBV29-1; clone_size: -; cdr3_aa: CSVASWTTDEQYF; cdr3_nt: TGCAGCGTTGCTTCCTGGACAACCGACGAGCAGTACTTC
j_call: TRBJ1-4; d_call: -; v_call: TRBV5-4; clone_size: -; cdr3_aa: CASSLGQGREEKLFF; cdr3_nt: TGTGCCAGCAGCTTAGGTCAGGGGAGAGAAGAAAAACTGTTTTTT
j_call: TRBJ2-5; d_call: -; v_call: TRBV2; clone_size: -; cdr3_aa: CASWTAIQETQYF; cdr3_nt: TGTGCCAGCTGGACAGCGATACAAGAGACCCAGTACTTC
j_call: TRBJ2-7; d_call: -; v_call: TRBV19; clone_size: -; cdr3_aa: CASSIGGSSYEQYF; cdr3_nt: TGTGCCAGTAGTATTGGCGGAAGCTCCTACGAGCAGTACTTC
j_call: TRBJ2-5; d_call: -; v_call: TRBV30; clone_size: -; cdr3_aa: CAWRRPTFQETQYF; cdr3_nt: TGTGCCTGGAGAAGACCGACCTTCCAAGAGACCCAGTACTTC
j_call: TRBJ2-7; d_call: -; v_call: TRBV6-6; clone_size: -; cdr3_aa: CASKAQGPGYEQYF; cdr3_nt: TGTGCCAGCAAAGCTCAGGGGCCAGGATACGAGCAGTACTTC
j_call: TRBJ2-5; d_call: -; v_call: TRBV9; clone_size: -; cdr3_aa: CASSASPGRLETQYF; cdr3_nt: TGTGCCAGCAGCGCCTCACCAGGACGGCTGGAGACCCAGTACTTC
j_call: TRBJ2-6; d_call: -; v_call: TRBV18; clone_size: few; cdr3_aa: CASSPRSSGANVLTF; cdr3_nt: TGTGCCAGCTCACCCCGTTCCTCTGGGGCCAACGTCCTGACTTTC
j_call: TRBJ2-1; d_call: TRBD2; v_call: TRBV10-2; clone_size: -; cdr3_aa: CASSHVTSVEQFF; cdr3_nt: TGCGCCAGCAGCCACGTAACTAGCGTGGAGCAGTTCTTC
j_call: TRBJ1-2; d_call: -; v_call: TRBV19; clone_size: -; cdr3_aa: CASTSLGGRRYGYTF; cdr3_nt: TGTGCCAGTACCTCACTCGGAGGGAGACGCTATGGCTACACCTTC
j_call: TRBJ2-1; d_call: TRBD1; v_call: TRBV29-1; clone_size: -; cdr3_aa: CSVVDRGALYNEQFF; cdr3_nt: TGCAGCGTTGTTGACAGGGGTGCCCTGTACAATGAGCAGTTCTTC
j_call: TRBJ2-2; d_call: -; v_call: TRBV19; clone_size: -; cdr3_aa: CASEGLVNVGELFF; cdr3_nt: TGTGCCAGTGAGGGCCTAGTTAATGTCGGGGAGCTGTTTTTT
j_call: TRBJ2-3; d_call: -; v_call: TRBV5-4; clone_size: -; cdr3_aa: CASSLMSRGGHPGTDTQYF; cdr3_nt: TGTGCCAGCAGCTTGATGTCCCGAGGGGGACATCCGGGGACAGATACGCAGTATTTT
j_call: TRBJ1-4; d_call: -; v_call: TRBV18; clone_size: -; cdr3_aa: CASSPQGTNEKLFF; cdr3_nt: TGTGCCAGCTCCCCACAGGGCACTAATGAAAAACTGTTTTTT
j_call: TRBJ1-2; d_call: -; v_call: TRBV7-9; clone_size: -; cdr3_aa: CASGNRGYTF; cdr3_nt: TGTGCCAGCGGGAACAGGGGCTACACCTTC
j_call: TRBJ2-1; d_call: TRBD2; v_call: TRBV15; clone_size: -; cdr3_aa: CATSNYPGLADNEQFF; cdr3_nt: TGTGCCACCAGCAATTACCCGGGACTAGCGGACAATGAGCAGTTCTTC
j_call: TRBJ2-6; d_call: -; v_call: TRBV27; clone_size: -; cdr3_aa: CASKRAGANVLTF; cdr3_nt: TGTGCCAGCAAGCGGGCTGGGGCCAACGTCCTGACTTTC
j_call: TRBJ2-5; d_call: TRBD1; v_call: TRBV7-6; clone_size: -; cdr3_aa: CASSLAIRDRVSLGQQTQYF; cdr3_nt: TGTGCCAGCAGCTTAGCCATTAGGGACAGGGTATCCCTTGGGCAGCAGACCCAGTACTTC
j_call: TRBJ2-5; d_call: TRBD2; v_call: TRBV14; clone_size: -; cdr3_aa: CASSLRSGRGETQYF; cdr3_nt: TGTGCCAGCAGCCTTCGGAGCGGGAGGGGAGAGACCCAGTACTTC
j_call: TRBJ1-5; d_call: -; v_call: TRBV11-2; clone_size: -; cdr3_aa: CASSLGGWGRGQPQHF; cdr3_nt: TGTGCCAGCAGCTTAGGAGGTTGGGGAAGGGGCCAGCCCCAGCATTTT
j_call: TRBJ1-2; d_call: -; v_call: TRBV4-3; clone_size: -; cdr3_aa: CASSQVVRKDSPGYTF; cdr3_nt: TGCGCCAGCAGCCAAGTCGTTCGAAAGGATTCACCCGGCTACACCTTC
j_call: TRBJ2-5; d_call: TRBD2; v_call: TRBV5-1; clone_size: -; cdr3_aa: CASSTQRGAGETQYF; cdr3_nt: TGCGCCAGCAGCACACAGCGGGGGGCCGGTGAGACCCAGTACTTC
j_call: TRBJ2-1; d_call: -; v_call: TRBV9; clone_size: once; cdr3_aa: CASSVVPNSYNEQFF; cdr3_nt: TGTGCCAGCAGCGTAGTACCAAACTCCTACAATGAGCAGTTCTTC
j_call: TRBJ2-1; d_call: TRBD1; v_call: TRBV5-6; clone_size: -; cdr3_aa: CASSSIRDSLFNEQFF; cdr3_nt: TGTGCCAGCAGCTCAATCAGGGACAGCCTTTTCAATGAGCAGTTCTTC
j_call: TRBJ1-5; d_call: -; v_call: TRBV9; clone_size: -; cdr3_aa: CASSATGRENQPQHF; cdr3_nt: TGTGCCAGCAGCGCAACAGGGAGGGAGAATCAGCCCCAGCATTTT
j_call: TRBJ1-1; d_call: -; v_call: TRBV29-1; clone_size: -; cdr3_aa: CSVRTAEAFF; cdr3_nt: TGCAGCGTGAGGACCGCTGAAGCTTTCTTT
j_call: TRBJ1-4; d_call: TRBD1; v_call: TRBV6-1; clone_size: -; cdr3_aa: CASSEGTGFEKLFF; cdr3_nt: TGTGCCAGCAGTGAAGGGACAGGGTTTGAAAAACTGTTTTTT
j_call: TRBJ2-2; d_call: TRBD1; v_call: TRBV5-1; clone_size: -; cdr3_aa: CASSSGGQGTGELFF; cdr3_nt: TGCGCCAGCAGCTCAGGAGGACAGGGCACCGGGGAGCTGTTTTTT
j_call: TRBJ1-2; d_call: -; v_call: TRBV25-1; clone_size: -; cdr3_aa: CASSPGVGYTF; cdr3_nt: TGTGCCAGCAGTCCGGGGGTTGGCTACACCTTC
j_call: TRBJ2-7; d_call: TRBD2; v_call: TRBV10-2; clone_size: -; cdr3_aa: CASGLAVGAYKQYF; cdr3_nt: TGCGCCTCGGGACTAGCGGTAGGAGCCTACAAGCAGTACTTC
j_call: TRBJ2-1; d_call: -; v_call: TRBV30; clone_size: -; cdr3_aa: CAWRPTGRGGYNEQFF; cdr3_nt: TGTGCCTGGAGGCCAACGGGCCGGGGTGGGTACAATGAGCAGTTCTTC
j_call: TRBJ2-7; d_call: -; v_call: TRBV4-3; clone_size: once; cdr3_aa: CASSQGRGASNYEQYF; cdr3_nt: TGCGCCAGCAGCCAAGGGCGAGGGGCCTCCAACTACGAGCAGTACTTC
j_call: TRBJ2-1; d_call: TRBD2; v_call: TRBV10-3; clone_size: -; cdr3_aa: CAIGLAGEHEQFF; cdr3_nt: TGTGCCATCGGACTAGCGGGAGAACATGAGCAGTTCTTC
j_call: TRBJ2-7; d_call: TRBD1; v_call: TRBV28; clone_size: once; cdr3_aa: CASSLTGRYEQYF; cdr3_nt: TGTGCCAGCAGTTTGACAGGGCGGTACGAGCAGTACTTC
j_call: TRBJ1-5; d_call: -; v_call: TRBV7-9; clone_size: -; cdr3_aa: CASSPLGSTNQPQHF; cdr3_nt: TGTGCCAGCAGCCCCCTTGGCAGCACCAATCAGCCCCAGCATTTT
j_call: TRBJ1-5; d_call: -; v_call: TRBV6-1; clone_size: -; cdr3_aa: CASSEANTYSNQPQHF; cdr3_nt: TGTGCCAGCAGTGAAGCGAACACGTATAGCAATCAGCCCCAGCATTTT
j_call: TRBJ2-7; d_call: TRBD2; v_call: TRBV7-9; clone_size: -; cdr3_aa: CASSPERGVAYEQYF; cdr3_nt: TGTGCCAGCAGCCCAGAGCGGGGGGTGGCCTACGAGCAGTACTTC
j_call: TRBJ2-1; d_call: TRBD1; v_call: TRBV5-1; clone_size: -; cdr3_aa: CASSPGTGNNEQFF; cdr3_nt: TGCGCCAGCAGCCCAGGGACAGGAAACAATGAGCAGTTCTTC
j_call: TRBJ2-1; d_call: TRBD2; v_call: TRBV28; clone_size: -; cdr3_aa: CASSQLLSGGYNEQFF; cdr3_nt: TGTGCCAGCAGTCAACTACTAAGCGGGGGCTACAATGAGCAGTTCTTC
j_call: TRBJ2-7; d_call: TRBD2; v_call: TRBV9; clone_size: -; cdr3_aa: CASSVELAVDWNEQYF; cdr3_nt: TGTGCCAGCAGCGTAGAACTAGCGGTAGATTGGAACGAGCAGTACTTC
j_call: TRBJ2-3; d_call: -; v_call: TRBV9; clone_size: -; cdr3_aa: CASSVDTGLSDTQYF; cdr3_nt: TGTGCCAGCAGCGTAGACACAGGACTCAGTGATACGCAGTATTTT
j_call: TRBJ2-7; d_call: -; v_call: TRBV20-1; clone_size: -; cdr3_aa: CSALDGYEQYF; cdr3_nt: TGCAGTGCTTTGGACGGCTACGAGCAGTACTTC
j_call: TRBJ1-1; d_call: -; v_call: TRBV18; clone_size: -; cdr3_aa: CASSPAGGVTEAFF; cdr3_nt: TGTGCCAGCTCACCCGCTGGAGGTGTCACTGAAGCTTTCTTT
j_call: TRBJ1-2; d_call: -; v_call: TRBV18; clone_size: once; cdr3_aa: CASSPPQGDYGYTF; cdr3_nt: TGTGCCAGCTCACCACCCCAGGGCGACTATGGCTACACCTTC
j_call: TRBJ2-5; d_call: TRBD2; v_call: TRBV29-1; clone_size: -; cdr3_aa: CSVGLAEETQYF; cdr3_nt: TGCAGCGTCGGACTAGCGGAAGAGACCCAGTACTTC
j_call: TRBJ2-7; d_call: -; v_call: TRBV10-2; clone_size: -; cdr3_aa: CASTVGRTAEQYF; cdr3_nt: TGCGCCAGCACCGTGGGCAGGACGGCCGAGCAGTACTTC
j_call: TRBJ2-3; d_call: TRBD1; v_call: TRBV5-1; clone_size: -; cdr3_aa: CASSPRTGEADTQYF; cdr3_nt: TGCGCCAGCAGCCCTAGGACAGGGGAGGCAGATACGCAGTATTTT
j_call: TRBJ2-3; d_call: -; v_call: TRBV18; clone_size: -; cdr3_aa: CASSPILGSTDTQYF; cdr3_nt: TGTGCCAGCTCACCGATTTTGGGGAGCACAGATACGCAGTATTTT